A single sample gave rise to the 15 T cell receptor beta chains below, sequenced in a study of cytomegalovirus exposure and HLA in healthy donors. The study ran its PCR with 60 Vbeta and 13 Jbeta primers. Only in-frame clones appear in the TCRdb table, and some are missing; sequencing was by immunoSEQ multiplex PCR. The table has around 92,000 clones, roughly four fifths seen once. Material: PBMCs. These receptors originate from a human donor in good health.

This sequence joins TRBV21-1 and TRBJ1-4; the table's D call TRBD1 went unverified against the DNA. TRBV21-1 is assigned pseudogene status. This CDR3 region has 15 residues. The CDR3 region has the DNA TGTGCCAGCAGCACACCAGGTTCCTCTAATGAAAAACTGTTTTTT. The encoded protein is CASSTPGSSNEKLFF.

The chain couples TRBV30 to TRBJ2-7; 10 nucleotides line up with TRBD2. There are 14 residues in the CDR3. V trimming: 2 bases; J trimming: 9 bases; junction bases outside the gene matches: 10. Germline lookup yields CDR1 GTSNPN and CDR2 SVGIG (reference sequence). The CDR3 here is CAWSSEREGRRQYF. In DNA form, the CDR3 reads TGTGCCTGGAGTAGCGAGCGGGAGGGCCGCCGGCAGTACTTC.

The chain joins TRBV7-2 to TRBJ2-2, with 9 bases that match TRBD2. This CDR3 contains 15 residues. From germline, CDR1 is SGHTA and CDR2 FQGNSA. V dropped 0 bases and J dropped 6; count of bases not matched to a gene: 2. CDR3 residues: CASSLASGSAGELFF. The CDR3 DNA follows: TGTGCCAGCAGCTTAGCTAGCGGGAGCGCCGGGGAGCTGTTTTTT.

This clone was counted a single time. CDR3 loop: CSVEYETQYF. Written as DNA, the CDR3 is TGCAGCGTTGAATATGAGACCCAGTACTTC. This chain joins TRBV29-1 and TRBJ2-5; D gene uncertain. The CDR3 sequence is 10 residues long. Trimming stripped 2 bases from V and 5 bases from J, with 3 bases between. Germline V gene data show CDR1 as SQVTM and CDR2 as ANQGSEA.

The rearrangement links TRBV4-1 to TRBJ2-7, with 10 bases lining up with TRBD1. The CDR3 runs to 14 residues. From germline, CDR1 is MGHRA and CDR2 YSYEKL. V was pared by 3 bases and J by 7 bases, with 6 bases of the junction left unmatched. The CDR3 here is CASSQRQGAEEQYF. CDR3 nucleotide sequence: TGCGCCAGCAGCCAGAGACAGGGGGCAGAAGAGCAGTACTTC.

The DNA of the CDR3 is TGTGCCAGCAGTGACTATTTTAGTTTAAGACTGGACAGGGAGACTGAAGCTTTCTTT. This encodes CASSDYFSLRLDRETEAFF. The chain uses TRBV6-4 and TRBJ1-1, with 8 nucleotides matching TRBD1. Germline lookup yields CDR1 MRHNA and CDR2 SNTAGT. J was trimmed by 5 bases and V by 1 base; bases with no gene match: 18. The CDR3 runs 19 residues.

This clone has only a few counts. The chain couples TRBV21-1 to TRBJ2-7; the table gives TRBD2 as D, unverified against the DNA. TRBV21-1 is annotated as a pseudogene. The CDR3 runs 17 residues. For the CDR3, the DNA is TGTGCCAGCAGCAAAGGGGGAGGGGCTGCGATCGCCTACGAGCAGTACTTC. It codes for CASSKGGGAAIAYEQYF.

The rearrangement uses TRBV6-5 and TRBJ1-4; 11 bases agree with TRBD1. This CDR3 region has 15 residues. Trimming removed 6 bases from V and 3 bases from J; junction bases left unmatched: 3. Germline CDR1 is MNHEY and CDR2 is SVGAGI. CDR3 coding DNA: TGTGCCAGCAGGGGGACAGGGGGTGCTAATGAAAAACTGTTTTTT. Protein product: CASRGTGGANEKLFF.

V is TRBV14 and J is TRBJ1-2, with 9 bases identical to TRBD1. The trim removed 6 bases at V and 7 bases at J, leaving 6 bases unmatched. There are 13 residues in the CDR3. Germline lookup yields CDR1 SGHDN and CDR2 FVKESK. Written as DNA, the CDR3 is TGTGCCAGCAGGACGACAGGGGGAGGTGGCTACACCTTC. As protein: CASRTTGGGGYTF. The full variable domain, with the rest looked up from reference TRBV14 and TRBJ1-2, is EAGVTQFPSHSVIEKGQTVTLRCDPISGHDNLYWYRRVMGKEIKFLLHFVKESKQDESGMPNNRFLAERTGGTYSTLKVQPAELEDSGVYFCASRTTGGGGYTFGSGTRLTVV.

The chain has TRBV7-9 and TRBJ2-3, with 11 bases lining up with TRBD2. The CDR3 covers 14 residues. Germline V gives CDR1 SEHNR, CDR2 FQNEAQ (reference sequence). V was clipped by 5 bases and J by 5 bases; unmatched bases: 3. The CDR3 bases are TGTGCCAGCAGCAAAGGACTAGCGGGAGATACGCAGTATTTT. As protein: CASSKGLAGDTQYF.

This chain uses TRBV10-3 with TRBJ2-5; TRBD2 might be the D (5 bases). The germline CDR1 and CDR2 sequences are ENHRY and SYGVKD. The CDR3 extends over 12 amino acids. The V end lost 10 bases, the J end lost 4 bases, and 13 bases lay between the germline ends. The chain's CDR3 is CATGKHGETQYF. CDR3 DNA: TGTGCCACCGGGAAACACGGAGAGACCCAGTACTTC.

The chain carries TRBV5-1 and TRBJ2-2, with D maybe TRBD1 (6 bases). Germline V lookup: CDR1 SGHRS, CDR2 YFSETQ. V was shortened by 1 base and J by 3 bases, with 13 bases between the two germline ends. The CDR3 length is 16 residues. The DNA for the CDR3 is TGCGCCAGCAGCTTGACAGGGAAAGGGGACACCGGGGAGCTGTTTTTT. Amino acids: CASSLTGKGDTGELFF. The full variable domain, its missing parts supplied by reference TRBV5-1 and TRBJ2-2, is KAGVTQTPRYLIKTRGQQVTLSCSPISGHRSVSWYQQTPGQGLQFLFEYFSETQRNKGNFPGRFSGRQFSNSRSEMNVSTLELGDSALYLCASSLTGKGDTGELFFGEGSRLTVL.

V gene TRBV6-1 combines with J gene TRBJ2-2; 9 bases fit TRBD2. V dropped 5 bases and J dropped 2; count of bases not matched to a gene: 0. Germline CDR1 and CDR2: MNHNS and SASEGT. The CDR3 runs 14 residues. In DNA form, the CDR3 reads TGTGCCAGCAGTCTAGCGGGAAACACCGGGGAGCTGTTTTTT. It is translated as CASSLAGNTGELFF.

This chain connects TRBV6-8 to TRBJ1-1; possibly TRBD1 for D (6 bases). Germline-derived CDR1 and CDR2 are MNHGY and SAAAGT. This CDR3 comprises 17 residues. V was trimmed by 4 bases and J by 3 bases, leaving 21 bases between them. CDR3 amino acids: CASSFHGGRQVHTEAFF. CDR3 in DNA: TGTGCCAGCAGTTTTCACGGGGGGCGGCAGGTACACACTGAAGCTTTCTTT.

The table lists this clone with a count of one. For the CDR3, the DNA is TGTGCCTGGAGCCAAAATACGGGACAGGGGTACGATGAGCAGTTCTTC. Protein: CAWSQNTGQGYDEQFF. V gene TRBV30 combines with J gene TRBJ2-1; 10 bases map to TRBD1. The CDR3 is 16 residues long. Germline CDR1 and CDR2: GTSNPN and SVGIG (reference sequence). J gave up 8 bases and V 3 bases, and 13 bases lay outside the gene matches. Variable domain in full (rest from reference TRBV30 and TRBJ2-1): SQTIHQWPATLVQPVGSPLSLECTVEGTSNPNLYWYRQAAGRGLQLLFYSVGIGQISSEVPQNLSASRPQDRQFILSSKKLLLSDSGFYLCAWSQNTGQGYDEQFFGPGTRLTVL.